The clone carrying this T cell receptor (beta chain) was counted at least ten times. Antigen unknown. As to time point: patch test 1, 2 weeks after DPC sensitization. Treatment defined: therapeutic diphenylcyclopropenone sensitization with weekly scalp DPC. Blood draws came before every patch-test application. Each CDR3 protein gets one entry after TCRdb re-called the RACE reads with MiXCR. Of around 110,000 distinct CDR3 sequences listed, 9.5% to 13% are singletons. The data are from a study of human T cells and chemical hapten exposure. Study-level points and caveats: Donors were affected by alopecia, so their immune reaction might vary from that of healthy individuals. The number of TCRs above 1 in 1000 frequency did not change after DPC sensitization.

CDR3 size: 12 residues. The V end lost 4 bases, the J end lost 4 bases, and 8 bases lay between the germline ends. Germline V gene data show CDR1 as SGHRS and CDR2 as YFSETQ. The specimen comprised whole blood, sampled in connection with sensitization to the hapten diphenylcyclopropenone (DPC). This rearrangement joins TRBV5-1 to TRBJ1-1; D uncertain. This clonotype was obtained from a woman aged 45-65 years with alopecia areata. Some clones in this sample may be carry-over from other donors' samples. The CDR3 DNA sequence: TGCGCCAGCAGCAGGGAAGGCACTGAAGCTTTCTTT. Residues: CASSREGTEAFF.